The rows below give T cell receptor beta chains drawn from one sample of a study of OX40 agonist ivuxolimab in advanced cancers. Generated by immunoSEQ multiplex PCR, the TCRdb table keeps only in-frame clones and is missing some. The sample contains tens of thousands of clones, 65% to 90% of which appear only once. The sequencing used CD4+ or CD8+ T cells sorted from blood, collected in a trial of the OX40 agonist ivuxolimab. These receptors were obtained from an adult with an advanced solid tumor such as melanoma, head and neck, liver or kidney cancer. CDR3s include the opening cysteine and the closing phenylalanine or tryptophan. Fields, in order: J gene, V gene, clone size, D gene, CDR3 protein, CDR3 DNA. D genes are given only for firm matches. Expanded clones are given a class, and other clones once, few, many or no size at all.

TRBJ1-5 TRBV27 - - CASSLRGDSNQPQHF TGTGCCAGCAGTCTCAGGGGAGATAGCAATCAGCCCCAGCATTTT
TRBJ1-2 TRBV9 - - CASNRRVDGYTF TGTGCCAGCAATCGCAGGGTGGATGGCTACACCTTC
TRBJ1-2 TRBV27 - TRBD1 CASSPGQGDGGYTF TGTGCCAGCAGTCCGGGACAGGGCGATGGTGGCTACACCTTC
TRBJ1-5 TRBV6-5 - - CASSYSRGRWPQHF TGTGCCAGCAGTTACTCCCGGGGGCGGTGGCCCCAGCATTTT
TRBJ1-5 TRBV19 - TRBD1 CASSVPQGAGQPQHF TGTGCCAGTAGTGTCCCGCAGGGGGCGGGGCAGCCCCAGCATTTT
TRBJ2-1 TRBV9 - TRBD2 CASSLRVSGSSYNEQFF TGTGCCAGCAGCTTAAGAGTGAGCGGGAGTTCCTACAATGAGCAGTTCTTC
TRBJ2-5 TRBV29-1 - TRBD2 CSVESGLAGGGLILTQYF TGCAGCGTTGAAAGCGGTCTAGCGGGAGGTGGACTCATTTTGACCCAGTACTTC
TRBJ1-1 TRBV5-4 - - CASIGRGDRTEAFF TGTGCCAGCATCGGCAGGGGAGATAGAACTGAAGCTTTCTTT
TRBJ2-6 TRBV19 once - CASSISSTGANVLTF TGTGCCAGTAGTATATCGAGCACTGGGGCCAACGTCCTGACTTTC
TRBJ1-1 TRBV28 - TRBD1 CASSETGINTEAFF TGTGCCAGCAGTGAGACAGGGATTAACACTGAAGCTTTCTTT
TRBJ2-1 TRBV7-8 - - CASRTAGDEQFF TGTGCCAGCAGGACAGCCGGCGATGAGCAGTTCTTC